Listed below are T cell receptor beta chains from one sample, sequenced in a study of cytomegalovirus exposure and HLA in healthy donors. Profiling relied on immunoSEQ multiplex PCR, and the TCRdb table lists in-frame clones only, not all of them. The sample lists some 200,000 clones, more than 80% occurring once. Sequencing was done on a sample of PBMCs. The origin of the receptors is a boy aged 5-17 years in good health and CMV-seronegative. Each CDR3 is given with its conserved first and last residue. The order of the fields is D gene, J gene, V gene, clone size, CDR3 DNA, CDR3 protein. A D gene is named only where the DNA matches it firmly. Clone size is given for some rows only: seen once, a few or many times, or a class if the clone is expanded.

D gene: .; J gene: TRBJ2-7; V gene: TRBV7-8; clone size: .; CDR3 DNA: TGTGCCAGCAGCTTAGTAGGGGTTTGGAACGAGCAGTACTTC; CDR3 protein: CASSLVGVWNEQYF
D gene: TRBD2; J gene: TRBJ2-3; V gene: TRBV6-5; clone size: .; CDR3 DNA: TGTGCCAGCAACGAAGCGGGGGGTAGCACAGATACGCAGTATTTT; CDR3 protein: CASNEAGGSTDTQYF
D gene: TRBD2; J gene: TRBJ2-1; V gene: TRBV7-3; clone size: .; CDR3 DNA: TGTGCCAGCAGCTTAACGTTAAGTAGCGGGAGTGGGTATGAGCAGTTCTTC; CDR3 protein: CASSLTLSSGSGYEQFF
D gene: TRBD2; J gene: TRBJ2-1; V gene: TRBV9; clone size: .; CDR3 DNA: TGTGCCAGCAGCGCGAGACTAGCGGGAGAGGTGCTCAGTGAGCAGTTCTTC; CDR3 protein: CASSARLAGEVLSEQFF
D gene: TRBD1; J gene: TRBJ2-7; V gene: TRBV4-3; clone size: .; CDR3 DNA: TGCGCCAGCAGCCAAGATTGGAGACAGGGCCCCCTCGAGCAGTACTTC; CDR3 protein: CASSQDWRQGPLEQYF
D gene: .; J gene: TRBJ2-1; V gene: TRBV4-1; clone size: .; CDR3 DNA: TGCGCCAGTAGCCAAGAAAGGGGAGAGCAGTTCTTC; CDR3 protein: CASSQERGEQFF
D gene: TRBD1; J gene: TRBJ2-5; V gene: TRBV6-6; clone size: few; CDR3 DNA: TGTGCCAGCAGGGGACAGCAAGAGACCCAGTACTTC; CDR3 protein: CASRGQQETQYF
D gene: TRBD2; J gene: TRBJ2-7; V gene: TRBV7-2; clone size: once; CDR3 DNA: TGTGCCAGCAGCTCGTGGCGGGAGGAAGACGAGCAGTACTTC; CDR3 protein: CASSSWREEDEQYF
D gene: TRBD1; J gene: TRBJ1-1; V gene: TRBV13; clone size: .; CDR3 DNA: TGTGCCAGCAGCTACAGGGGGGTCCCTGAAGCTTTCTTT; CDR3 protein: CASSYRGVPEAFF
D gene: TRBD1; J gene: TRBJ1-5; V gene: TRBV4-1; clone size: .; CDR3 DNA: TGCGCCAGCAGCCAACGATTTCAGGGGGCGCGGGAGCCCCAGCATTTT; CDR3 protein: CASSQRFQGAREPQHF
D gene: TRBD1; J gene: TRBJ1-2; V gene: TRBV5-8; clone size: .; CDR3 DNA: TGTGCCAGCACCCGGACAGGGACGAACTATGGCTACACCTTC; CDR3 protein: CASTRTGTNYGYTF
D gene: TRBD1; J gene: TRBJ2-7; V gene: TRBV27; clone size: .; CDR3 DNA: TGTGCCAGCAGTTTATCCGGAACAGGGGGATCCTACGAGCAGTACTTC; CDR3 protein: CASSLSGTGGSYEQYF
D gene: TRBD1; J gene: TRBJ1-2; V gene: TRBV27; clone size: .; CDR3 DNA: TGTGCCAGCAGTTTCCTGACAGGGCTCCTTAACTATGGCTACACCTTC; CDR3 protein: CASSFLTGLLNYGYTF
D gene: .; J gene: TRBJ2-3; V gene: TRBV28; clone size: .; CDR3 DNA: TGTGCCAGCAGTCTTTCGACAGAGGGGGCAGATACGCAGTATTTT; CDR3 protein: CASSLSTEGADTQYF
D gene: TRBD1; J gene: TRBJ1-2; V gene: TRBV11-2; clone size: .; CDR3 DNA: TGTGCCAGCAGCTTAGCGCCGGGACAGGCCTATGGCTACACCTTC; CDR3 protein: CASSLAPGQAYGYTF
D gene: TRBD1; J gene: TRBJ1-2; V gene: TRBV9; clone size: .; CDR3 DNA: TGTGCCAGCAGCTCAGCGGACAGGGGGATATATGGCTACACCTTC; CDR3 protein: CASSSADRGIYGYTF
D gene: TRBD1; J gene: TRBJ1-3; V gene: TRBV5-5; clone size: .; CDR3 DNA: TGTGCCAGCAGCGCGGGTCACTCCGGGACAGCTGGAAACACCATATATTTT; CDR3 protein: CASSAGHSGTAGNTIYF
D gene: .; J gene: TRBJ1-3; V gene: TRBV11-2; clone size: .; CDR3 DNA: TGTGCCAGCAGCTCGGACAGTGGAAACACCATATATTTT; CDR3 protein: CASSSDSGNTIYF
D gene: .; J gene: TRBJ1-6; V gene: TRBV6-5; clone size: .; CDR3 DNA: TGTGCCAGCAGTTACTCGTCTGTCGTTAATTCACCCCTCCACTTT; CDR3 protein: CASSYSSVVNSPLHF
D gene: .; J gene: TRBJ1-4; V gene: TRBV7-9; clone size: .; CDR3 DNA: TGTGCCAGCAGCATCCCGACGTTACAGGCTAATGAAAAACTGTTTTTT; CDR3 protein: CASSIPTLQANEKLFF
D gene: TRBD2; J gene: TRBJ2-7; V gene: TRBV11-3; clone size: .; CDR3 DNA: TGTGCCAGCAGCTCCCAGCGGGAGATAGCCTACGAGCAGTACTTC; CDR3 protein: CASSSQREIAYEQYF
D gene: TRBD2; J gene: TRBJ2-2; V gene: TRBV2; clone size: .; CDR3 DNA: TGTGCCAGCAGTGAACAGCGGGGGGGCCAAACCGGGGAGCTGTTTTTT; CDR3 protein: CASSEQRGGQTGELFF
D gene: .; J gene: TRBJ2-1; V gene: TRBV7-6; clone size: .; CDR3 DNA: TGTGCCAGCAGCTCCACTAGCTCGACCTACAATGAGCAGTTCTTC; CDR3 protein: CASSSTSSTYNEQFF